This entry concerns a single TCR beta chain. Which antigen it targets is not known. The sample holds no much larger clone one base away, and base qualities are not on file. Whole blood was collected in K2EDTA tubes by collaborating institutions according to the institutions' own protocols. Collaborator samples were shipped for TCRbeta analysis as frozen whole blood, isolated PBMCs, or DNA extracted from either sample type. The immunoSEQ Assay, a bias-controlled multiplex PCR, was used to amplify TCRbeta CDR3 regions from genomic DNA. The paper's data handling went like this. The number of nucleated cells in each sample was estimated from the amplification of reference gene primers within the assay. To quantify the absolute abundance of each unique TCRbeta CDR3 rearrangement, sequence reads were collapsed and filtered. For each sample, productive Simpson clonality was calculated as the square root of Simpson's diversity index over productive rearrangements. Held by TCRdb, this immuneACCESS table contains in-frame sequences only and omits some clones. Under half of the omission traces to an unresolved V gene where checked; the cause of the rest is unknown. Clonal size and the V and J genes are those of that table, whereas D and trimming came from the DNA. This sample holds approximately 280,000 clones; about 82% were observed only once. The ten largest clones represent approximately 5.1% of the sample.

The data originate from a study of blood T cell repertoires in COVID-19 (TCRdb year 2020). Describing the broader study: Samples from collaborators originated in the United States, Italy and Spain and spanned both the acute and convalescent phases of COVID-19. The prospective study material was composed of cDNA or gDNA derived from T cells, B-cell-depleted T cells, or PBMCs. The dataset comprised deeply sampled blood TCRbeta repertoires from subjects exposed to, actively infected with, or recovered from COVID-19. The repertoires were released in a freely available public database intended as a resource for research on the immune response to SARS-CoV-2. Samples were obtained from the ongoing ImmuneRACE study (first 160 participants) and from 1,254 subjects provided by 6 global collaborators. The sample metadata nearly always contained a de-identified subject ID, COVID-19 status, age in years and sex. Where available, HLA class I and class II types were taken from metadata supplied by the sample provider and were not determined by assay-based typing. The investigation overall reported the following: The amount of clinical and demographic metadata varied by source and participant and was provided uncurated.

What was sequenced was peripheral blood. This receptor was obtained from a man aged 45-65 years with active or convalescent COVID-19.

This receptor has the CDR3 CASSYSLAYEQYF. The nucleotide sequence is given as TGTGCCAGCAGTTACTCGTTAGCTTACGAGCAGTACTTC. The chain was built from TRBV6-2 or TRBV6-3 and TRBJ2-7; no D gene can be assigned with confidence. V loses 0 bases of germline sequence and J loses 4 bases, and the interval between the two ends is 7 bases. CDR1 MNHEY and CDR2 SVGEGT were looked up in the germline V gene. The CDR3 runs 13 amino acids, cysteine and phenylalanine included. Only the CDR3 region is kept as DNA, spanning 39 bases read in frame from base 1.